This T cell receptor (beta chain) was recovered during a study of T cells expressing NK-cell markers. Across the study: HCMV serostatus: most of the eight sequenced donors positive, one negative. Study results and caveats: These clonotypes also led the CD3+CD56-NKG2C+ fraction in a few donors. NKG2C+ dominant clonotypes from several donors made up roughly 1.0-7.5% of CD8+ T cells. What remained unclear was the HCMV specificity of expanded NKG2C+ T cell clones.

TCRdb re-called the 5' RACE reads and shows each CDR3 protein once, DNA omitted. Recorded for this sample: some 390,000 distinct CDR3 sequences. Comments on this clonotype: What it binds is not known.

The V gene's germline CDR1 is DFQATT and CDR2 SNEGSKA (reference sequence). CDR3 length equals 12 residues. The receptor was isolated from a woman aged 45-65 years in good health. The J gene is TRBJ2-3, the V gene TRBV20-1. What was sequenced was blood T cells: a sorted CD56 or NKG2C T cell subset, CD4+ or CD8+ T cells, or bulk PBMC T cells (not recorded which). This chain's CDR3 is CSARDKTDTQYF.